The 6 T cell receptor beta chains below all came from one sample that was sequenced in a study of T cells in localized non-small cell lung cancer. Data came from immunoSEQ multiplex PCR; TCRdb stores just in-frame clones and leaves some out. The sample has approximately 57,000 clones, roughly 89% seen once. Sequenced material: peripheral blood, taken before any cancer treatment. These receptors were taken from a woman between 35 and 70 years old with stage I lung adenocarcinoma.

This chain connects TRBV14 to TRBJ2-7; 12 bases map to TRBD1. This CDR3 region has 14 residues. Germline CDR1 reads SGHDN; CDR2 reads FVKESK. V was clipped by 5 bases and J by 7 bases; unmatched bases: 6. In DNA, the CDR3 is TGTGCCAGCAGCTTGGGACAGGGGGCTTGGGAGCAGTACTTC. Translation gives CASSLGQGAWEQYF.

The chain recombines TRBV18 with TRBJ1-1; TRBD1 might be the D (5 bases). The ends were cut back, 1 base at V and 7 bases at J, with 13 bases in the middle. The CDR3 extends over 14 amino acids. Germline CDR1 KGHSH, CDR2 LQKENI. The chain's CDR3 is CASSPLGGEVEAFF. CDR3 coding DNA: TGTGCCAGCTCACCACTGGGAGGGGAGGTTGAAGCTTTCTTT.

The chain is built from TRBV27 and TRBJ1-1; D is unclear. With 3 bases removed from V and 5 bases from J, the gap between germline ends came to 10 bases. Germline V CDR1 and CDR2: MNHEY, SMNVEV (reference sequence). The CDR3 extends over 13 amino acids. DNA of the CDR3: TGTGCCAGCAGTTTTACGGGGAGAACTGAAGCTTTCTTT. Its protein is CASSFTGRTEAFF.

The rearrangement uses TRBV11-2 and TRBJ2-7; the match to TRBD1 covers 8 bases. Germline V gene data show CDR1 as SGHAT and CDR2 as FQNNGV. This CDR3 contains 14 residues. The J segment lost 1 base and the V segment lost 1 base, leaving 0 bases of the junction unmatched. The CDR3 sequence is CASSLGTGSYEQYF. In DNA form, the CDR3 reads TGTGCCAGCAGCTTAGGGACAGGGTCCTACGAGCAGTACTTC.

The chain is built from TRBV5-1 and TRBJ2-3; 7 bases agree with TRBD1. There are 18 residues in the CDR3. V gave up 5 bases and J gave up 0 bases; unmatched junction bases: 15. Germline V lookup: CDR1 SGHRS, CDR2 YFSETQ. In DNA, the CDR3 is TGCGCCAGCAGAAAGACAGGGAAGATCTCATCTAGCACAGATACGCAGTATTTT. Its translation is CASRKTGKISSSTDTQYF.

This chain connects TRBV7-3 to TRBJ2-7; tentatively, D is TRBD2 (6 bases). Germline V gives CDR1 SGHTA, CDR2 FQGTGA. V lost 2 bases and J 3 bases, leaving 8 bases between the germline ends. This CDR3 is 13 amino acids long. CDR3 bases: TGTGCCAGCAGCTTACGGGGGAACTACGAGCAGTACTTC. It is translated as CASSLRGNYEQYF.